The clone carrying this T cell receptor beta chain appeared a single time. TCRdb reanalysed the RT-PCR reads using MiXCR and keeps one entry per CDR3 protein. This table holds fewer than 800,000 distinct CDR3 sequences, approximately 15% found once. Germline CDR1 DFQATT, CDR2 SNEGSKA (reference sequence). The CDR3 is made up of 14 amino acids. V was pared by 5 bases and J by 3 bases, with 6 bases of the junction left unmatched. The TCR originated in a female donor in good health, serving as a healthy control. The source material was memory CD4+ T cells from blood. The chain joins TRBV20-1 to TRBJ2-1; TRBD2 agrees at 8 bases. As DNA, the CDR3 is TGCAGTGCTCTCAGCGGGAGTTTCTACAATGAGCAGTTCTTC. Protein product: CSALSGSFYNEQFF.